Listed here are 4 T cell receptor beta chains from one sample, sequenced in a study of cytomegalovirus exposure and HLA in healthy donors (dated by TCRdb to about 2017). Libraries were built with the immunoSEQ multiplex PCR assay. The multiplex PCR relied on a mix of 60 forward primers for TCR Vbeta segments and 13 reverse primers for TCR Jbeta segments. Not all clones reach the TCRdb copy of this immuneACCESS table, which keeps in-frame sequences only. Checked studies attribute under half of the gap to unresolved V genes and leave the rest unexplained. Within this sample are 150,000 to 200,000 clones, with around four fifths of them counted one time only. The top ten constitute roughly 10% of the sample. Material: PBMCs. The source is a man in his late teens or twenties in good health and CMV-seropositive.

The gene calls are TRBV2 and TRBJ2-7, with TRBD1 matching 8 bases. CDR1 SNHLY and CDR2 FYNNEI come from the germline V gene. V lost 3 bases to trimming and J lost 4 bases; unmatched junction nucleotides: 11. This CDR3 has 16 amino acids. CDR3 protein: CASSDQGQGKTYEQYF. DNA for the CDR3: TGTGCCAGCAGTGACCAAGGACAGGGCAAAACTTACGAGCAGTACTTC.

The CDR3 nucleotides are TGTGCCAGCAGCCCCACAGGGGCGACGGGCTACGAGCAGTACTTC. Translating it yields CASSPTGATGYEQYF. The chain has TRBV5-4 and TRBJ2-7; 7 nucleotides match TRBD1. The CDR3 covers 15 residues. The germline V gene encodes CDR1 SGHNT and CDR2 YYREEE (reference sequence). The junction had 10 bases not matched to a gene; V was cut back by 4 bases and J by 3 bases.

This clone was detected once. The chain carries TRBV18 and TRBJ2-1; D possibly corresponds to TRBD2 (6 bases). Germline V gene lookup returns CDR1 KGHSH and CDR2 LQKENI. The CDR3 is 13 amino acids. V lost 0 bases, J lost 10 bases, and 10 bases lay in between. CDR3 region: CASSPPLANEQFF. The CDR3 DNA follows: TGTGCCAGCTCACCACCTCTAGCGAACGAGCAGTTCTTC.

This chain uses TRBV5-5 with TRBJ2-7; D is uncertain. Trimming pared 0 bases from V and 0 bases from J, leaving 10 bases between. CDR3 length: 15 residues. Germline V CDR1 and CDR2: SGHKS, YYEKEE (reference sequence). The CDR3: CASSLGTAYSYEQYF. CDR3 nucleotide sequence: TGTGCCAGCAGCTTGGGTACAGCCTACTCCTACGAGCAGTACTTC.